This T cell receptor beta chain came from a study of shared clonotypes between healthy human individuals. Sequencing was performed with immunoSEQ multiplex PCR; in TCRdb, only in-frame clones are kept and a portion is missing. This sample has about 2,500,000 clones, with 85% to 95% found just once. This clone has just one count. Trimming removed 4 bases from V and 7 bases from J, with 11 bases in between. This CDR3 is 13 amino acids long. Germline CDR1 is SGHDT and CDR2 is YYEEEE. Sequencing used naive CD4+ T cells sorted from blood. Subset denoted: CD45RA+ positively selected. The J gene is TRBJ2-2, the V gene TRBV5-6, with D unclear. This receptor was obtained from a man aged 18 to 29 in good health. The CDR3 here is CASSPDKGGELFF. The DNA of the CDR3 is TGTGCCAGCAGCCCTGATAAGGGCGGGGAGCTGTTTTTT.